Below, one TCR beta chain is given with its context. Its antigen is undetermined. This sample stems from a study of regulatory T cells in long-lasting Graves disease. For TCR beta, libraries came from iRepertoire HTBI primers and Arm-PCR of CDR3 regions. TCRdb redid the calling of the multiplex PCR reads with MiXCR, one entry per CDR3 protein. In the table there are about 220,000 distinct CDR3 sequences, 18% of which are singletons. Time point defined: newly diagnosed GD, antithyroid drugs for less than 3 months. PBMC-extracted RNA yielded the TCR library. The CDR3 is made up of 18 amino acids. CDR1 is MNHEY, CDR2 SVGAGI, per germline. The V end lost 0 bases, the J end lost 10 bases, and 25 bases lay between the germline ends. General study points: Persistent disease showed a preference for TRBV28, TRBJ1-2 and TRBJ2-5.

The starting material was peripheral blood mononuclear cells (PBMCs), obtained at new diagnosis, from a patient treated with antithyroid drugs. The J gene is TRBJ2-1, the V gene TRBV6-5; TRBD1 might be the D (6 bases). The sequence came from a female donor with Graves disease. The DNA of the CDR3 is TGTGCCAGCAGTTACTCAAGGCAGTGGGACACGGGTTTGAAGGAGCAGTTCTTC. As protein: CASSYSRQWDTGLKEQFF.